The clone carrying this TCR beta chain was counted at least ten times. Assembly of TCR beta libraries relied on iRepertoire HTBI primers together with Arm-PCR of CDR3 regions. TCRdb reanalysed the multiplex PCR reads using MiXCR and keeps one entry per CDR3 protein. The table shows just over 600,000 distinct CDR3 sequences, with under 20% occurring only once. This sample stems from a study of regulatory T cells in long-lasting Graves disease. Time point here: newly diagnosed GD, antithyroid drugs for less than 3 months. The TCR library was made from RNA that had been extracted from PBMCs in TRIzol. American Thyroid Association guidelines served as the basis for diagnosing Graves' disease. Patients hailed from an endocrinology department in Xi'an, China. The CDR3 extends over 13 amino acids. Germline V gives CDR1 DFQATT, CDR2 SNEGSKA (reference sequence). The V end was cut by 3 bases, the J end by 5 bases, with 11 bases between.

These data were also filed under a second study, of T cells in Graves' hyperthyroidism and ophthalmopathy. This second report adds: Uncontrolled infection, other autoimmune disease, pregnancy and lactation each barred patients from inclusion. The HTBI primer set drove a first-round RT-PCR of the TCR CDR3.

The material was peripheral blood mononuclear cells (PBMCs), obtained at new diagnosis, from a patient treated with antithyroid drugs. The TCR sequence derives from a woman between 25 and 40 years old with Graves disease. The chain couples TRBV20-1 to TRBJ1-5; D possibly corresponds to TRBD1 (5 bases). CDR3 in DNA: TGCAGTGCTAGGGAAGGGGAGTATCAGCCCCAGCATTTT. Its translation: CSAREGEYQPQHF.